The sample holds a few counts of the clone carrying this TCR beta chain. This sample is part of a study of blood T cell repertoires in COVID-19. Measured with immunoSEQ multiplex PCR; TCRdb has only the in-frame clones, and not every one. The table shows 200,000 or so clones, with around 85% occurring only once. The CDR3 extends over 17 amino acids. CDR1 and CDR2 from the germline V gene are SGHRS and YFSETQ. The trim removed 4 bases at V and 1 base at J, leaving 11 bases unmatched. V is TRBV5-1 and J is TRBJ1-5; 7 nucleotides agree with TRBD1. The receptor's source is a woman in her forties with acute COVID-19. Input material: PBMCs or T cells enriched from blood (not recorded which). The CDR3 protein is CASSTKQGRTSNQPQHF. The CDR3 DNA sequence: TGCGCCAGCAGCACGAAACAGGGGAGGACGAGCAATCAGCCCCAGCATTTT. The variable domain in full, completed from reference TRBV5-1 and TRBJ1-5, reads KAGVTQTPRYLIKTRGQQVTLSCSPISGHRSVSWYQQTPGQGLQFLFEYFSETQRNKGNFPGRFSGRQFSNSRSEMNVSTLELGDSALYLCASSTKQGRTSNQPQHFGDGTRLSIL.